This passage covers 24 T cell receptor beta chains from one sample sequenced in a study of cytomegalovirus exposure and HLA in healthy donors. TCRdb keeps only in-frame clones here, not all; method: immunoSEQ multiplex PCR. This sample carries 90,000 to 110,000 clones, 70% to 90% of them seen once, and the ten largest clones take approximately 4%. The sample comprised PBMCs. The receptors originated from a woman under 30 in good health and CMV-seropositive.

J is TRBJ1-6 and V is TRBV5-1; 9 bases match TRBD1. CDR3 length: 16 residues. Germline CDR1 is SGHRS and CDR2 is YFSETQ. Trimming removed 0 bases from V and 9 bases from J; junction bases left unmatched: 7. CDR3 protein: CASSLGLGQGVSPLHF. The CDR3 bases are TGCGCCAGCAGCTTGGGCCTGGGACAGGGAGTTTCACCCCTCCACTTT.

V gene TRBV10-1 combines with J gene TRBJ2-7; TRBD2 is a possible D gene (5 bases). The CDR3 totals 10 residues. Per germline, CDR1 WNHNN and CDR2 SYGVQD (reference sequence). Trimming cost V 7 bases and J 6 bases, with 7 bases left between them. The CDR3 region is CASIATEQYF. DNA for the CDR3: TGCGCCAGCATAGCGACCGAGCAGTACTTC.

J is TRBJ1-1 and V is TRBV28, with 8 positions matching TRBD1. Per the germline V gene, CDR1 is MDHEN and CDR2 is SYDVKM. The CDR3 runs 16 residues. With V trimmed by 3 bases and J by 0 bases, 6 bases remained unmatched. CDR3 region: CASSLDRVEVNTEAFF. The DNA of the CDR3 is TGTGCCAGCAGTTTGGACAGGGTCGAGGTGAACACTGAAGCTTTCTTT.

The CDR3 here is CAWSAAPSGEQYF. CDR3 DNA sequence: TGTGCCTGGTCTGCGGCCCCCAGTGGCGAGCAGTACTTC. The chain couples TRBV30 to TRBJ2-7; no clear D gene. From germline, CDR1 is GTSNPN and CDR2 SVGIG (reference sequence). V lost 5 bases to trimming and J lost 6 bases, with 17 bases between them. There are 13 residues in the CDR3.

The CDR3 region is CASSARGHPSYGYTF. Written as DNA, the CDR3 is TGTGCCAGCAGTGCGAGAGGACACCCCAGCTATGGCTACACCTTC. This chain links TRBV2 with TRBJ1-2; weak D call: TRBD1 (5 bases). Trimming pared 4 bases from V and 4 bases from J, leaving 16 bases between. There are 15 residues in the CDR3. The germline V gene has CDR1 SNHLY and CDR2 FYNNEI.

This clone was picked up one time. This chain uses TRBV5-1 with TRBJ1-1; 7 bases line up with TRBD1. Germline V gene lookup returns CDR1 SGHRS and CDR2 YFSETQ. After removal of 6 bases from V and 4 bases from J, the junction contained 12 bases not matched to a gene. CDR3 length: 15 amino acids. CDR3 residues: CASTSLRGQSTEAFF. CDR3 DNA sequence: TGCGCCAGCACTTCGTTGAGGGGGCAATCCACTGAAGCTTTCTTT.

V gene TRBV10-2 combines with J gene TRBJ2-1, with D perhaps TRBD2 (6 bases). Trimming cost V 3 bases and J 3 bases, with 12 bases left between them. CDR1 WSHSY and CDR2 SAAADI come from the germline V gene. The CDR3 is made up of 15 amino acids. As DNA, the CDR3 is TGCGCCAGCAGTGACGGAGGGGCAGACTACAATGAGCAGTTCTTC. It encodes CASSDGGADYNEQFF.

This chain links TRBV5-5 with TRBJ1-4; no clear D gene. The germline V and J ends were trimmed by 4 bases and 0 bases, with 10 bases remaining between them. This CDR3 is 15 amino acids long. Germline CDR1 reads SGHKS; CDR2 reads YYEKEE (reference sequence). In nucleotides, the CDR3 is TGTGCCAGCAGCGAGGGCTTCGCAACTAATGAAAAACTGTTTTTT. Protein: CASSEGFATNEKLFF.

The V and J genes are TRBV19 and TRBJ2-3; D might be TRBD1 (5 bases). This CDR3 region has 15 residues. V was cut by 8 bases and J by 1 base, with 16 bases left in between. Germline CDR1 LNHDA, CDR2 SQIVND (reference sequence). CDR3 sequence reads: CASGASGYGTDTQYF. The CDR3, as DNA: TGTGCCAGTGGCGCTTCAGGGTACGGCACAGATACGCAGTATTTT. Filled out from reference TRBV19 and TRBJ2-3, the complete variable domain reads DGGITQSPKYLFRKEGQNVTLSCEQNLNHDAMYWYRQDPGQGLRLIYYSQIVNDFQKGDIAEGYSVSREKKESFPLTVTSAQKNPTAFYLCASGASGYGTDTQYFGPGTRLTVL.

This clone was seen more than once but under ten times. The genes are TRBV15 and TRBJ1-5; 10 bases are shared with TRBD1. Germline CDR1 is LNHNV and CDR2 is YYDKDF (reference sequence). V was clipped by 3 bases and J by 6 bases; unmatched bases: 8. The length of the CDR3 is 16 residues. DNA for the CDR3: TGTGCCACCAGCAGCGGGACAGGGGAATTTACTCAGCCCCAGCATTTT. This gives the protein CATSSGTGEFTQPQHF.

The chain recombines TRBV19 with TRBJ2-5; the match to TRBD2 covers 14 bases. Germline V gene data show CDR1 as LNHDA and CDR2 as SQIVND (reference sequence). V shed 0 bases, J shed 7 bases, and the junction held 1 base outside the gene matches. CDR3 size: 15 residues. Here the CDR3 reads CASSIDGTSGGTQYF. The CDR3 DNA reads as TGTGCCAGTAGTATAGACGGGACTAGCGGGGGGACCCAGTACTTC.

The chain carries TRBV28 and TRBJ2-3; 13 nucleotides match TRBD2. CDR3 length: 15 residues. CDR1 and CDR2 from the germline V gene are MDHEN and SYDVKM. The V gene end was trimmed by 5 bases and the J gene end by 6 bases; junction bases not matched to a gene: 5. DNA for the CDR3: TGTGCCAGCAGTGGACTAGCGGGAGCGGCGGATACGCAGTATTTT. This encodes CASSGLAGAADTQYF.

The chain couples TRBV19 to TRBJ2-7; tentatively, D is TRBD1 (5 bases). Germline values: CDR1 LNHDA, CDR2 SQIVND (reference sequence). V shed 3 bases and J shed 6 bases, with 15 bases lying between them. The CDR3 consists of 14 residues. CDR3 coding DNA: TGTGCCAGTAGTATCCCCCGGACACGGACCGAGCAGTACTTC. It codes for CASSIPRTRTEQYF.

The chain combines TRBV5-1 with TRBJ1-1; 9 bases fit TRBD1. After removal of 1 base from V and 10 bases from J, the junction contained 8 bases not matched to a gene. The V gene's germline CDR1 is SGHRS and CDR2 YFSETQ. The CDR3 contains 14 residues. CDR3 in amino acids: CASSLTGTGRGAFF. CDR3 nucleotide sequence: TGCGCCAGCAGCTTGACTGGGACAGGGAGAGGAGCTTTCTTT.

This chain uses TRBV28 with TRBJ1-4; possible D gene TRBD1, 5 bases. Germline V gives CDR1 MDHEN, CDR2 SYDVKM. Trimming removed 3 bases at V and 2 bases at J, with 10 bases between. The CDR3 contains 15 residues. CDR3: CASSLGPVTNEKLFF. CDR3 DNA: TGTGCCAGCAGTTTGGGGCCCGTGACTAATGAAAAACTGTTTTTT.

This clone appeared a single time. The CDR3 loop is CASSYVIGTNYGYTF. The CDR3 nucleotides are TGTGCCAGCAGTTACGTTATCGGGACTAACTATGGCTACACCTTC. The genes are TRBV6-5 and TRBJ1-2; unclear D gene. This CDR3 comprises 15 residues. Germline V lookup: CDR1 MNHEY, CDR2 SVGAGI. The V and J ends lost 2 bases and 0 bases respectively, with 10 bases between them.

This chain joins TRBV11-3 and TRBJ1-6; no reliable D call. CDR3 length: 17 amino acids. The germline V and J ends were trimmed by 6 bases and 0 bases, with 15 bases remaining between them. Germline-derived CDR1 and CDR2 are SGHNT and YENEEA. The CDR3 nucleotides are TGTGCCAGCAGAACCGAGGGCAGTAGCTCCTATAATTCACCCCTCCACTTT. Protein product: CASRTEGSSSYNSPLHF.

The chain carries TRBV7-2 and TRBJ2-3; 7 bases line up with TRBD1. This CDR3 contains 17 residues. Germline values: CDR1 SGHTA, CDR2 FQGNSA. V gave up 5 bases and J gave up 5 bases; unmatched junction bases: 16. The CDR3 region is CASSLDGETGLEDTQYF. The DNA of the CDR3 is TGTGCCAGCAGCCTAGATGGCGAGACAGGGTTGGAAGATACGCAGTATTTT. Combining the CDR3 with reference TRBV7-2 and TRBJ2-3 gives the whole variable domain GAGVSQSPSNKVTEKGKDVELRCDPISGHTALYWYRQSLGQGLEFLIYFQGNSAPDKSGLPSDRFSAERTGGSVSTLTIQRTQQEDSAVYLCASSLDGETGLEDTQYFGPGTRLTVL.

The V call is TRBV5-1, the J call TRBJ2-1, with 13 bases matching TRBD2. Trimming took 2 bases from V and 6 from J; bases not matched to a gene: 5. The CDR3 length is 16 residues. Germline CDR1 and CDR2: SGHRS and YFSETQ. The CDR3 reads CASSFGGLAGANEQFF. The CDR3 nucleotides read TGCGCCAGCAGCTTCGGAGGACTAGCGGGAGCCAATGAGCAGTTCTTC.

V is TRBV27 and J is TRBJ2-1; unclear D gene. Trimming took 5 bases from V and 4 from J, leaving 9 bases between them. The CDR3 loop spans 13 amino acids. Germline V lookup: CDR1 MNHEY, CDR2 SMNVEV (reference sequence). In DNA form, the CDR3 reads TGTGCCAGCAGTATGACTGGATACAATGAGCAGTTCTTC. Its protein is CASSMTGYNEQFF.

V gene TRBV6-1 combines with J gene TRBJ1-4, with D possibly TRBD1 on 6 matching bases. Per germline, CDR1 MNHNS and CDR2 SASEGT. Trimming removed 6 bases at V and 5 bases at J, with 16 bases between. This CDR3 region has 15 residues. CDR3 nucleotides: TGTGCCAGCAGGTACGGGACACCGTGGAATGAAAAACTGTTTTTT. Amino acids: CASRYGTPWNEKLFF.

The chain employs TRBV29-1 and TRBJ1-1, with 11 bases identical to TRBD1. Germline V lookup: CDR1 SQVTM, CDR2 ANQGSEA. V dropped 3 bases and J dropped 0; count of bases not matched to a gene: 3. The CDR3 length is 15 residues. As DNA, the CDR3 is TGCAGCGTTGAGGGGACAGGGGGTATGAACACTGAAGCTTTCTTT. It yields the protein CSVEGTGGMNTEAFF.

This chain joins TRBV27 and TRBJ1-5, with a tentative D call TRBD1 (6 bases). The CDR3 has 15 amino acids. CDR1 is MNHEY and CDR2 is SMNVEV in the germline V gene (reference sequence). Trimming removed 2 bases from V and 0 bases from J, with 8 bases in between. DNA of the CDR3: TGTGCCAGCAGTTTAGGGGGCGGTAGCAATCAGCCCCAGCATTTT. Its protein product is CASSLGGGSNQPQHF.

This chain uses TRBV19 with TRBJ1-1, with a tentative D call TRBD1 (6 bases). V shed 6 bases and J shed 7 bases, with 18 bases lying between them. Looked up from germline, CDR1 is LNHDA and CDR2 is SQIVND (reference sequence). The CDR3 loop spans 14 amino acids. The CDR3 sequence is CASRPDQGRDEAFF. The CDR3 region has the DNA TGTGCCAGTAGGCCCGATCAGGGGAGGGATGAAGCTTTCTTT.